This T cell receptor beta chain was documented in a study of blood T cell repertoires in COVID-19. Measured with immunoSEQ multiplex PCR; TCRdb has only the in-frame clones, and not every one. The sample carries about 230,000 clones, approximately 88% recorded once. Cohorts were determined from participant-reported clinical history. The CDR3 is 13 residues long. V was clipped by 5 bases and J by 6 bases; unmatched bases: 6. This receptor was identified in a woman aged 40 to 50 with acute COVID-19. The sample was PBMCs or T cells enriched from blood (not recorded which). The chain joins TRBV12-3 or TRBV12-4 to TRBJ2-7; 8 bases fit TRBD1. CDR3 sequence reads: CASSPLQGGEQYV. The DNA for the CDR3 is TGTGCCAGCAGTCCCTTACAGGGGGGCGAGCAGTACGTC.